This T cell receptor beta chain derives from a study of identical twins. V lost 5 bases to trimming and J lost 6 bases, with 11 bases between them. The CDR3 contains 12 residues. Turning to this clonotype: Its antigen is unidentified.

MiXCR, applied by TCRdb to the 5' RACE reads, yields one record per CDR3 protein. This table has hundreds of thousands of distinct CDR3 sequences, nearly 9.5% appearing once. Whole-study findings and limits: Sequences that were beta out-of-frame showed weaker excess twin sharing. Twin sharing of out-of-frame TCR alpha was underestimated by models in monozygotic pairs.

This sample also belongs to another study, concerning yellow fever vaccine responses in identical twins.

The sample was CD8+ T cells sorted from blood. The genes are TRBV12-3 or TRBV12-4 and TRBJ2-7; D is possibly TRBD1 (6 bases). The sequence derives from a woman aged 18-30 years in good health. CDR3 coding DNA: TGTGCCAGCAGTGCAGGGGTTGGCGAGCAGTACTTC. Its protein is CASSAGVGEQYF.